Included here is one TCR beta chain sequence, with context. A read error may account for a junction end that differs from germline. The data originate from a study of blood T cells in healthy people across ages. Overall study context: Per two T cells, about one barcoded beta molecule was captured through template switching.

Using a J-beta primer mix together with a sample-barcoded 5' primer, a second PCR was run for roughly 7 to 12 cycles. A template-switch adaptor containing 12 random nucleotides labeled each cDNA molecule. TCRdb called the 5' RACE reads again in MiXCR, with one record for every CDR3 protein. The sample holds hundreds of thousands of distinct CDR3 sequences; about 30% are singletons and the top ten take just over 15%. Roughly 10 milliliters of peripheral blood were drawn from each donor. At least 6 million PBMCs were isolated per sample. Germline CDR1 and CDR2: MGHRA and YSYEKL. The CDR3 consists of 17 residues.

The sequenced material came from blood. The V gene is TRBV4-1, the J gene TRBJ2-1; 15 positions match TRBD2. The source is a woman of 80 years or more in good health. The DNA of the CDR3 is TGCGCCAGCAGCCAAGCGGGACTAGCGGGGGGCTACAATGAGCGGTTCTTC. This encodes CASSQAGLAGGYNERFF.